These T cell receptor beta chains were read from a single sample in a study of metastatic and nonmetastatic thyroid tumors. TCRdb ran MiXCR on the PCR reads. The profile shows 25,000 to 35,000 clones, roughly 4% of them singletons. The sample was blood. The receptors were gathered from a female donor with papillary thyroid cancer or a benign thyroid nodule (not recorded which). Some clones in this sample may be carry-over from other donors' samples. Each CDR3 is given with its conserved first and last residue. Each record gives: D gene, V gene, J gene, clone size, CDR3 DNA, CDR3 protein. The D gene is left open where the match is weak. The size of a clone is reported for some rows only, either as once, few or many, or as a class for expanded clones.

-	TRBV6-1	TRBJ1-6	few	TGTGCCAGCAGTTATTACACAGGGACCTCATCCCTCCACTTT	CASSYYTGTSSLHF
TRBD2	TRBV2	TRBJ2-2	many	TGTGCCAGCAGTGAGAACGGGAGGTTCGGGGAGCTGTTTTTT	CASSENGRFGELFF
TRBD2	TRBV20-1	TRBJ2-1	many	TGCAGTGCTAGAGTCCCGGGACTAGCGGGAGGGGTCTATGAGCAGTTCTTC	CSARVPGLAGGVYEQFF
-	TRBV19	TRBJ2-7	medium-sized	TGTGCCAGTTCCCGTCCTGGTGGGGCCTACGAGCAGTACTTC	CASSRPGGAYEQYF
-	TRBV28	TRBJ2-2	many	TGTGCCAGCAGCTCCTATAGGTGGATCCCGAACACCGGGGAGCCGTTTTTT	CASSSYRWIPNTGEPFF
TRBD1	TRBV2	TRBJ1-1	many	TGTGCCAGCAGTAACTCCGGGACAGGGGGTCGTGAAGCTTTCTTT	CASSNSGTGGREAFF
-	TRBV2	TRBJ2-7	many	TGTGCCAGCAGTGAGGAGACCTACGAGCAGTACTTC	CASSEETYEQYF
-	TRBV12-3/TRBV12-4	TRBJ2-1	-	TGTGCCAGCAGTTTCAGTACAGAGCAGTTCTTC	CASSFSTEQFF
-	TRBV5-1	TRBJ1-6	few	TGCGCCAGCAGCTTGGGCAATAATTCACCCCTCCACTTT	CASSLGNNSPLHF
TRBD2	TRBV20-1	TRBJ2-7	-	TGCAGTGCTGACCGCGGGGGGCTCTCATACGAACAGTACTTC	CSADRGGLSYEQYF
TRBD1	TRBV12-5	TRBJ1-2	-	TGTGCTAGTGTTTTCGGCAGGGGGTTCTATGGCTACACCTTC	CASVFGRGFYGYTF
-	TRBV19	TRBJ2-2	many	TGTGCCAGTACCACCTCGGGTGCGGGCCCCGGGGAGCTGTTTTTT	CASTTSGAGPGELFF
-	TRBV5-4	TRBJ2-3	many	TGTGCCAGCAGCGTCGGACTATTGGTAGATACGCAGTATTTT	CASSVGLLVDTQYF
-	TRBV24-1	TRBJ2-1	few	TGTGCCACCAGTGACACGGGTCTCCTAGCCAATGAGCAGTTCTTC	CATSDTGLLANEQFF
-	TRBV6-1	TRBJ1-5	many	TGTGCCAGTTATGAAACAGGAGATAATCAGCCCCAGCATTTT	CASYETGDNQPQHF
-	TRBV12-3/TRBV12-4	TRBJ1-5	few	TGTGCCAGCAGTTTATTCGGTAGCAATCAGCCCCAGCATTTT	CASSLFGSNQPQHF
-	TRBV27	TRBJ2-3	-	TGTGCCAGCAGTTTATCGAAGGCTGGGGCCATCACAGATACGCAGTATTTT	CASSLSKAGAITDTQYF
TRBD1	TRBV5-1	TRBJ2-1	-	TGCGCCAGCAGCGTCAGGGGGCGCTCCGCACTCAATGAGCAGTTCTTC	CASSVRGRSALNEQFF
TRBD2	TRBV6-1	TRBJ2-1	few	TGTGCCAGCATCCGCACTAGCGGAACCGACAATGAGCAGTTCTTC	CASIRTSGTDNEQFF
-	TRBV19	TRBJ1-5	-	TGTGCCAGTAGTCACCCCGTTGGAGGTTGGCATCAGCCCCAGCATTTT	CASSHPVGGWHQPQHF
-	TRBV27	TRBJ2-1	medium-sized	TGTGCCAGCAGCCCTTGGGGGAAGGACAATGAGCAGTTCTTC	CASSPWGKDNEQFF
-	TRBV27	TRBJ2-1	medium-sized	TGTGCCAGCAGTTGGTTGGGGGCCCGAGACAATGAGCAGTTCTTC	CASSWLGARDNEQFF
-	TRBV28	TRBJ2-7	medium-sized	TGTGCCAGCAGTTTTCACGAGCAGTACTTC	CASSFHEQYF
-	TRBV30	TRBJ2-7	many	TGTGCCTGGAGTAAGCAGGACTCCTACGAGCAGTACTTC	CAWSKQDSYEQYF
TRBD2	TRBV20-1	TRBJ2-3	few	TGCAGTGCATCCGGGGGGGGCCAGGGGAGTCGGACAGATACGCAGTATTTT	CSASGGGQGSRTDTQYF
TRBD2	TRBV6-1	TRBJ2-3	-	TGTGCCAGCAGTCCAATAGCGGGGGGCACAGATACGCAGTATTTT	CASSPIAGGTDTQYF
-	TRBV7-2	TRBJ1-4	many	TGTGCCAGCAGCCTCCGGGACCACAATGAAAAACTGTTTTTT	CASSLRDHNEKLFF
-	TRBV4-1	TRBJ1-6	many	TGCGCCAGCAGCCCAACGGGGCGCCTTTCACCCCTCCACTTT	CASSPTGRLSPLHF
-	TRBV19	TRBJ1-1	few	TGTGCCAGTAGTATCATCTCCCCGGGGGCTGAAGCTTTCTTT	CASSIISPGAEAFF
-	TRBV3-1	TRBJ1-1	many	TGTGCCAGCAGCCATGCAGGGAACACTGAAGCTTTCTTT	CASSHAGNTEAFF
-	TRBV5-4	TRBJ1-2	many	TGTGCCAGCAGCTTGAAAGACTTATTGAACTATGGCTACACCTTC	CASSLKDLLNYGYTF